This T cell receptor beta chain was sequenced for a study of cytomegalovirus exposure and HLA in healthy donors. Study summary: A subsequent analysis stated that the 100 to 150 validation repertoires were run on the same platform as the roughly 700 first-cohort repertoires. Findings and caveats of the study: Through in vitro validation, a few CMV-associated chains were shown to be specific for CMV antigens. The dataset shows that most TCR sequences were rare, while some public TCRs occurred in many donors. There were around 160 TCR beta chains listed as cytomegalovirus-associated.

The V and J ends lost 4 bases and 4 bases respectively, with 15 bases between them. Germline V lookup: CDR1 SGDLS, CDR2 YYNGEE. This CDR3 comprises 14 residues. To note about this clone: Its cognate antigen is unknown.

TCRdb keeps only in-frame clones here, not all; method: immunoSEQ multiplex PCR. The sample lists approximately 150,000 clones, 87% occurring once. The specimen was PBMCs. The receptor comes from a woman in her 30s in good health and CMV-seronegative. V usage is TRBV9 and J usage is TRBJ2-7, with unresolved D. CDR3 in DNA: TGTGCCAGCAGCCCCCGAGTGGGCCTGTACGAGCAGTACTTC. It is translated as CASSPRVGLYEQYF.